This T cell receptor (beta chain) was identified in a study of cytomegalovirus exposure and HLA in healthy donors. Turning to the study itself: HLA-typed donors contributed 65 million to 95 million unique TCRs, which were held in an early data release. Study-level points and caveats: It was taken for granted in presence/absence analyses that sequencing depth across donors was roughly uniform. Researchers counted roughly 150 TCR beta chains as cytomegalovirus-associated.

With 60 Vbeta and 13 Jbeta primers, the PCR was carried out. Generated by immunoSEQ multiplex PCR, the TCRdb table keeps only in-frame clones and is missing some. The sample holds under 300,000 clones, nearly 95% seen once. Regarding this clone: Its antigen is not identified.

Germline trimming cut 8 bases from V and 4 bases from J; bases unmatched to any gene: 4. This CDR3 comprises 12 residues. The germline V gene encodes CDR1 MNHEY and CDR2 SVGAGI. The sample taken for sequencing was PBMCs. This sequence originates from a girl aged 2-15 years in good health and CMV-seronegative. This chain connects TRBV6-5 to TRBJ2-5, with 7 bases identical to TRBD2. This CDR3 reads CASGRGVETQYF. The CDR3, as DNA: TGTGCCAGCGGACGGGGGGTAGAGACCCAGTACTTC.